This TCR beta chain was captured in a study of blood T cell repertoires in COVID-19. The germline V and J ends were trimmed by 8 bases and 4 bases, with 17 bases remaining between them. There are 14 residues in the CDR3. The germline CDR1 and CDR2 sequences are LNHDA and SQIVND (reference sequence). Original data processing: Estimates of nucleated cell counts were drawn from the amplification of reference gene primers. Produced via immunoSEQ multiplex PCR; TCRdb's table is partial and in-frame only. Clone size and the V and J calls come from that table; the DNA yielded D and trimming. The sample has hundreds of thousands of clones, about nine tenths seen once.

The sample comprised peripheral blood. This receptor was obtained from a woman in her 30s with active or convalescent COVID-19. The J gene is TRBJ1-2, the V gene TRBV19, with D tentatively TRBD1 (6 bases). Here the CDR3 DNA reads TGTGCCAGTCGCCCGGGGGGCGAAGTCTATGGCTACACCTTC. It translates to CASRPGGEVYGYTF.